The clone carrying this T cell receptor (beta chain) was recorded only once. Its target is not known. TCRdb re-analysed the RT-PCR reads in MiXCR, keeping a single row per CDR3 protein. The top ten hold under 2% of the sample, which has some 5,000 distinct CDR3 sequences, about three quarters seen once. The sample comes from a study of yellow fever vaccine responses in identical twins. The study's findings and limits: Twins reportedly showed a vaccine T cell response that seemed partly convergent and partly personalized.

The V gene lost 7 bases and the J gene lost 4 bases, with 13 bases spanning the gap. Germline assignment: CDR1 SGHNT and CDR2 YENEEA. This CDR3 spans 13 amino acids. The rearrangement links TRBV11-3 to TRBJ1-2, with D hard to call. This receptor was identified in a young woman who received the yellow fever vaccine. The input for sequencing was T cells from blood (PBMCs), unsorted or a sorted subset (not recorded which), taken before or after yellow fever vaccination (not recorded which). CDR3 in amino acids: CASNNSGSYGYTF. The CDR3 nucleotides read TGTGCCAGCAACAACTCCGGTTCCTATGGCTACACCTTC. Together with reference TRBV11-3 and TRBJ1-2, the CDR3 gives the full variable domain: EAGVVQSPRYKIIEKKQPVAFWCNPISGHNTLYWYLQNLGQGPELLIRYENEEAVDDSQLPKDRFSAERLKGVDSTLKIQPAELGDSAVYLCASNNSGSYGYTFGSGTRLTVV.